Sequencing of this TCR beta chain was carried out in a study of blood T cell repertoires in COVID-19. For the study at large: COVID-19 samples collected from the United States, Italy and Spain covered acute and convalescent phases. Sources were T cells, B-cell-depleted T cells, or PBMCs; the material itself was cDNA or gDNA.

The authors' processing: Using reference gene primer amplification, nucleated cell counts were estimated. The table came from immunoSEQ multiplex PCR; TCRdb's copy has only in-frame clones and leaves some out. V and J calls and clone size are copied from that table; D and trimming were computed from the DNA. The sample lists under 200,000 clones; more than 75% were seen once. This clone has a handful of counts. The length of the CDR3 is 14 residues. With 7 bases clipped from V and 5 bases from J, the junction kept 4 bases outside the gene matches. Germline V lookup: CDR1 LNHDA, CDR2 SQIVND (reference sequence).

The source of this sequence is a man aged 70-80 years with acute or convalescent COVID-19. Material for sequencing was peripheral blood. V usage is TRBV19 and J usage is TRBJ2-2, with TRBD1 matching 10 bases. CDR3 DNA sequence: TGTGCCAGTATTTGGACAGGGGGGACCGGGGAGCTGTTTTTT. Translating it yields CASIWTGGTGELFF.